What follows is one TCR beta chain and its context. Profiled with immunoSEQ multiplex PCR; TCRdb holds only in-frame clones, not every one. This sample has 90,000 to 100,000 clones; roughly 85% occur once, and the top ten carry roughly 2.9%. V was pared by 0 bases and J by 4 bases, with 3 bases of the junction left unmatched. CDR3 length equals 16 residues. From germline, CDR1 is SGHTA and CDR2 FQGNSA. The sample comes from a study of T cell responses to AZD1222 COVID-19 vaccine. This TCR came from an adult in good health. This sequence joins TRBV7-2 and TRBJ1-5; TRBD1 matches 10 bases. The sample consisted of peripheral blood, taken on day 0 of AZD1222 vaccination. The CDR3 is CASSLAGQGGNQPQHF. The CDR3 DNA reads TGTGCCAGCAGCTTAGCCGGACAGGGGGGGAATCAGCCCCAGCATTTT.